The entry that follows covers one TCR beta chain sequence. Primers: 60 Vbeta forward and 13 Jbeta reverse. Sequenced by immunoSEQ multiplex PCR; TCRdb stores in-frame clones only, minus some. Among roughly 120,000 clones listed, 81% were seen once. CDR1 SGHRS and CDR2 YFSETQ come from the germline V gene. Trimming cost V 0 bases and J 5 bases, with 13 bases left between them. The CDR3 extends over 15 amino acids. The sample belongs to a study of cytomegalovirus exposure and HLA in healthy donors. This receptor was taken from a woman aged 25 to 45 in good health and CMV-seronegative. Sequences were obtained from PBMCs. The V gene is TRBV5-1, the J gene TRBJ2-3, with D possibly matching TRBD2 (7 bases). CDR3 in amino acids: CASSLDGLGGDTQYF. The CDR3 coding sequence is TGCGCCAGCAGCTTGGACGGACTAGGGGGAGATACGCAGTATTTT.